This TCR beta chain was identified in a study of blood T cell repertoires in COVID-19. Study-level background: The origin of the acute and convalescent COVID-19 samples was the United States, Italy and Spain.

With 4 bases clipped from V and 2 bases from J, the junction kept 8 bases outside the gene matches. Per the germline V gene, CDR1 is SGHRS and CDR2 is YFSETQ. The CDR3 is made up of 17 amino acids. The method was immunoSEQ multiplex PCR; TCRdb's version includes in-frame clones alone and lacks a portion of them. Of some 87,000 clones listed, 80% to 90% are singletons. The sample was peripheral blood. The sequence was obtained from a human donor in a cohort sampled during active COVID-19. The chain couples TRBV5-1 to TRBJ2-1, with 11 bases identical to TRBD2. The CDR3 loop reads CASSPPLAGGTYNEQFF. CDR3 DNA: TGCGCCAGCAGCCCCCCGCTAGCGGGGGGAACCTACAATGAGCAGTTCTTC.